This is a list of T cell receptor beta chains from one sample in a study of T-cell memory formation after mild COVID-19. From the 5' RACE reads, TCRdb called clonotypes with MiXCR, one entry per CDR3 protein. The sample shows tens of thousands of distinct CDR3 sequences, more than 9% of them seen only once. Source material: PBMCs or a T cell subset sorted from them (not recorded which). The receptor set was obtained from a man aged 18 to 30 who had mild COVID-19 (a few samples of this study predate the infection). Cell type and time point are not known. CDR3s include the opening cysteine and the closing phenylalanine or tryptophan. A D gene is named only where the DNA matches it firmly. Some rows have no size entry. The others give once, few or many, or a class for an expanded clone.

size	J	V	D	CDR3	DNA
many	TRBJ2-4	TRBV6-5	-	CASRDREGGIQYF	TGTGCCAGCAGAGACAGGGAGGGGGGCATTCAGTACTTC
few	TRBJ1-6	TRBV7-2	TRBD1	CASRPDRGTYNSPLHF	TGTGCCAGCAGACCAGACAGGGGCACTTATAATTCACCCCTCCACTTT
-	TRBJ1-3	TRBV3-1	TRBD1	CASSRDGTAFSGNTIYF	TGTGCCAGCAGCCGGGACGGGACAGCATTCTCTGGAAACACCATATATTTT
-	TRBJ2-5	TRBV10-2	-	CASKPGHSQETQYF	TGCGCCAGCAAACCTGGACACAGCCAAGAGACCCAGTACTTC
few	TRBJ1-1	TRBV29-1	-	CSVEWGTTEAFF	TGCAGCGTTGAGTGGGGGACCACTGAAGCTTTCTTT
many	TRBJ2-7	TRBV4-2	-	CASSYSSGEQYF	TGTGCCAGCAGCTATTCGTCGGGCGAGCAGTACTTC
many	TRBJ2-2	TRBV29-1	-	CSVETTGELFF	TGCAGCGTTGAAACCACCGGGGAGCTGTTTTTT
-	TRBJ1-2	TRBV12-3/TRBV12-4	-	CASSLETGLDGYTF	TGTGCCAGCAGTTTAGAAACCGGCCTTGATGGCTACACCTTC
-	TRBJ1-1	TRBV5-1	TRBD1	CASSSLGQGASGTEAFF	TGCGCCAGCAGCTCCCTGGGACAGGGGGCGTCTGGCACTGAAGCTTTCTTT
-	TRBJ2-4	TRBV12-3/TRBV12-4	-	CASSYPGGDIQYF	TGTGCCAGCAGTTATCCCGGGGGTGACATTCAGTACTTC
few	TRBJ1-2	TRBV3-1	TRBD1	CASSLLGTGDAYRYTF	TGTGCCAGCAGCCTGCTGGGGACAGGGGACGCCTATCGCTACACCTTC
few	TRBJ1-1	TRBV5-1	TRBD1	CASRYQGGNTEAFF	TGCGCCAGCAGATATCAGGGGGGGAACACTGAAGCTTTCTTT
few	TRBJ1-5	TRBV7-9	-	CASSHTAGEQPQHF	TGTGCCAGCAGCCATACAGCAGGGGAACAGCCCCAGCATTTT
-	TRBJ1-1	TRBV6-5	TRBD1	CATGGRDTEAFF	TGTGCCACAGGGGGCAGGGACACTGAAGCTTTCTTT
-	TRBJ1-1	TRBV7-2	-	CASSARQEATEAFF	TGTGCCAGCAGCGCACGACAGGAGGCCACTGAAGCTTTCTTT
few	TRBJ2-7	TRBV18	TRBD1	CASSGTAYEQYF	TGTGCCAGCTCAGGGACAGCGTACGAGCAGTACTTC
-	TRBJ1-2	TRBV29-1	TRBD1	CGGGGTFYGYTF	TGCGGGGGAGGGGGCACCTTCTATGGCTACACCTTC
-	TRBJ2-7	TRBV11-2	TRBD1	CASSPGTGGHEQYF	TGTGCCAGCAGTCCTGGGACAGGGGGTCACGAGCAGTACTTC
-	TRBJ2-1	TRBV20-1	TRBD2	CSARTSNSEQFF	TGCAGTGCTCGGACTAGTAACTCTGAGCAGTTCTTC
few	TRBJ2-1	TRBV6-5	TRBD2	CAIRGGTYNEQFF	TGTGCCATCCGCGGGGGAACCTACAATGAGCAGTTCTTC
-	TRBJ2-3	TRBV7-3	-	CASSFGKIADTQYF	TGTGCCAGCAGCTTTGGGAAAATCGCAGATACGCAGTATTTT
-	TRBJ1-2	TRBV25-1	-	CASSFTGYDYTF	TGTGCCAGCAGTTTTACAGGGTATGACTACACCTTC
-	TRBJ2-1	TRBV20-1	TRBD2	CSARRLAGGNEQFF	TGCAGTGCCCGTCGGCTAGCGGGGGGCAATGAGCAGTTCTTC
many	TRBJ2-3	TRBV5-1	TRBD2	CASSVGLALGDTQYF	TGCGCCAGCAGCGTGGGACTAGCCTTAGGAGATACGCAGTATTTT
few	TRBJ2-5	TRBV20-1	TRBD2	CSARAASGDQETQYF	TGCAGTGCTAGGGCAGCTAGCGGGGACCAAGAGACCCAGTACTTC
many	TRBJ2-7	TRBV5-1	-	CASSPGGVSEQYF	TGCGCCAGCAGCCCCGGGGGAGTCTCCGAGCAGTACTTC
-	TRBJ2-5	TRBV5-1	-	CASNPGRGGAETQYF	TGCGCCAGCAACCCTGGGAGGGGGGGGGCCGAGACCCAGTACTTC
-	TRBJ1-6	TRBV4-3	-	CASRIGTSNSPLHF	TGCGCCAGCAGAATCGGGACATCGAATTCACCCCTCCACTTT